Shown below are 27 T cell receptor beta chains from a single sample sequenced in a study of T cells in Graves' hyperthyroidism and ophthalmopathy. TCR beta CDR3 sequences were amplified from RNA transcripts. With the HTBI primer set, the TCR CDR3 went through a first round of RT-PCR. TCRdb fed the multiplex PCR reads into MiXCR, producing one record per CDR3 protein. The table records about half a million distinct CDR3 sequences, approximately 24% of them present only once. Material: blood. These receptors were taken from a woman aged 25 to 39 with Graves' ophthalmopathy.

This clonotype was recorded only once. CDR3 in DNA: TGTGCCAGCCGGGATGGACAGGCTAACTATGGCTACACCTTC. This codes for CASRDGQANYGYTF. The chain has TRBV6-1 and TRBJ1-2; 7 bases map to TRBD1. Germline V gene sequence: CDR1 MNHNS, CDR2 SASEGT. This CDR3 contains 14 residues. Germline trimming cut 8 bases from V and 0 bases from J; bases unmatched to any gene: 6.

This clonotype was counted ten times or more. The CDR3 sequence: CASSDSSGTGGWTNYGYTF. The CDR3, as DNA: TGTGCCAGCAGTGACTCGAGTGGGACAGGGGGATGGACTAACTATGGCTACACCTTC. The chain has TRBV6-4 and TRBJ1-2; 11 bases agree with TRBD1. CDR1 is MRHNA and CDR2 is SNTAGT in the germline V gene. The V gene end was trimmed by 0 bases and the J gene end by 0 bases; junction bases not matched to a gene: 9. CDR3 length equals 19 residues.

The chain combines TRBV7-2 with TRBJ2-2; D not resolved. CDR3 size: 15 residues. V was trimmed by 4 bases and J by 6 bases, leaving 15 bases between them. From germline, CDR1 is SGHTA and CDR2 FQGNSA. CDR3 residues: CASSWVGREAGELFF. CDR3 nucleotides: TGTGCCAGCAGCTGGGTCGGTAGGGAAGCCGGGGAGCTGTTTTTT.

This clonotype was counted many times. The genes are TRBV9 and TRBJ1-2; D not resolved. From germline, CDR1 is SGDLS and CDR2 YYNGEE. The CDR3 runs 14 residues. V was pared by 2 bases and J by 3 bases, with 11 bases between. The CDR3 here is CASSVGSYDYGYTF. The CDR3 DNA sequence: TGTGCCAGCAGCGTGGGTTCTTATGACTATGGCTACACCTTC.

There are many counts of this clonotype. The V call is TRBV6-1, the J call TRBJ1-1; D unresolved. V was trimmed by 4 bases and J by 1 base, leaving 7 bases between them. Germline V gene sequence: CDR1 MNHNS, CDR2 SASEGT. The CDR3 is 13 amino acids. The DNA for the CDR3 is TGTGCCAGCAGTGCGGACGGGAACACTGAAGCTTTCTTT. Protein product: CASSADGNTEAFF.

This clonotype was picked up many times. V is TRBV27 and J is TRBJ2-3, with a possible D match to TRBD2 (5 bases). The germline V and J ends were trimmed by 4 bases and 6 bases, with 14 bases remaining between them. The CDR3 sequence is 14 residues long. Looked up from germline, CDR1 is MNHEY and CDR2 is SMNVEV (reference sequence). In nucleotides, the CDR3 is TGTGCCAGCAGTTCGAGACTAACCCCGGATACGCAGTATTTT. As protein: CASSSRLTPDTQYF.

This clonotype showed up many times. This chain uses TRBV25-1 with TRBJ2-2; D is undetermined. Germline CDR1 MGHDK, CDR2 SYGVNS. There are 13 residues in the CDR3. Trimming took 4 bases from V and 3 from J, leaving 6 bases between them. This chain's CDR3 is CASSGRHTGELFF. The CDR3 nucleotides are TGTGCCAGCAGTGGACGACACACCGGGGAGCTGTTTTTT.

This clonotype was seen only a few times. The chain uses TRBV12-3 or TRBV12-4 and TRBJ2-7; TRBD2 agrees at 12 bases. The CDR3 runs to 15 residues. V shed 5 bases and J 6 bases; nucleotides not matched to a gene: 8. CDR3 DNA: TGTGCCAGCAGTGTGACTAGCGGGGGTTTGGTCGAGCAGTACTTC. This encodes CASSVTSGGLVEQYF.

This clonotype has a count of ten or more. This chain uses TRBV6-2 or TRBV6-3 with TRBJ1-6; D remains ambiguous. CDR1 MNHEY and CDR2 SVGEGT come from the germline V gene. There are 12 residues in the CDR3. Trimming shortened V by 5 bases and J by 11 bases, and 10 bases separated the two germline ends. CDR3 sequence: CASSTTAAPLHF. CDR3 nucleotides: TGTGCCAGCAGTACAACGGCGGCACCCCTCCACTTT.

This sequence joins TRBV12-3 or TRBV12-4 and TRBJ2-2, with D hard to call. V gave up 5 bases and J gave up 7 bases, with 8 bases separating them. The CDR3 is 12 amino acids. This chain's CDR3 is CASSTPIGELFF. CDR3 coding DNA: TGTGCCAGCAGTACGCCCATCGGGGAGCTGTTTTTT.

In its sample, this clonotype was seen a few times. V is TRBV2 and J is TRBJ2-7, with 7 bases fitting TRBD1. Germline V lookup: CDR1 SNHLY, CDR2 FYNNEI. The ends lost 4 bases at V and 3 bases at J; junction bases unmatched: 6. The CDR3 covers 14 residues. The chain's CDR3 is CASSVQGNYYEQYF. The CDR3 DNA is TGTGCCAGCAGTGTACAGGGGAATTACTACGAGCAGTACTTC.

There are many counts of this clonotype. The V call is TRBV6-2 or TRBV6-3, the J call TRBJ1-1; unclear D gene. The germline V and J ends were trimmed by 6 bases and 6 bases, with 14 bases remaining between them. Germline V gene lookup returns CDR1 MNHEY and CDR2 SVGEGT. There are 13 residues in the CDR3. The CDR3 loop reads CASREFVNAEAFF. DNA for the CDR3: TGTGCCAGCAGGGAGTTCGTTAACGCTGAAGCTTTCTTT.

This clonotype has ten or more counts. The rearrangement uses TRBV28 and TRBJ2-7, with a possible D match to TRBD2 (7 bases). Trimming stripped 5 bases from V and 3 bases from J, with 14 bases between. Germline CDR1 and CDR2: MDHEN and SYDVKM. The CDR3 extends over 14 amino acids. The CDR3: CASSKGGGIYEQYF. The CDR3, as DNA: TGTGCCAGCAGTAAAGGGGGGGGAATCTACGAGCAGTACTTC. Full variable domain (missing parts from reference TRBV28 and TRBJ2-7): DVKVTQSSRYLVKRTGEKVFLECVQDMDHENMFWYRQDPGLGLRLIYFSYDVKMKEKGDIPEGYSVSREKKERFSLILESASTNQTSMYLCASSKGGGIYEQYFGPGTRLTVT.

This clonotype was detected ten times or more. The V call is TRBV27, the J call TRBJ1-1; 7 bases fit TRBD1. The CDR3 has 15 amino acids. Germline loops: CDR1 MNHEY, CDR2 SMNVEV (reference sequence). Unmatched junction bases numbered 10, after V lost 5 bases and J lost 4 bases. CDR3 residues: CASSPTTGWVTEAFF. The CDR3 bases are TGTGCCAGCAGTCCCACGACAGGGTGGGTCACTGAAGCTTTCTTT.

This clonotype was detected only a few times. The CDR3 protein is CASSPHRAGGGYTF. In DNA, the CDR3 is TGTGCCAGCAGCCCTCACCGGGCAGGAGGTGGCTACACCTTC. The chain uses TRBV6-4 and TRBJ1-2; D not resolved. The V end lost 6 bases, the J end lost 7 bases, and 18 bases lay between the germline ends. This CDR3 contains 14 residues. From germline, CDR1 is MRHNA and CDR2 SNTAGT.

Only a few counts were recorded for this clonotype. The chain recombines TRBV3-1 with TRBJ1-1; D ambiguous. Trimming left V 2 bases short and J 11 bases short, with 12 bases between. The germline CDR1 and CDR2 sequences are LGHDT and YNNKEL (reference sequence). The CDR3 is 12 amino acids. The CDR3 nucleotides are TGTGCCAGCAGCCAAACGACCGGCCAGGCTTTCTTT. Translated, it gives CASSQTTGQAFF.

The sample holds a few counts of this clonotype. The gene calls are TRBV20-1 and TRBJ1-2; D gene ambiguous. The V end was cut by 1 base, the J end by 7 bases, with 19 bases between. Germline V gene data show CDR1 as DFQATT and CDR2 as SNEGSKA (reference sequence). The CDR3 runs to 15 residues. Here the CDR3 DNA reads TGCAGTGCTAGAGGCCAGCCGGGTCTTAAAGGTGGCTACACCTTC. Encoded protein: CSARGQPGLKGGYTF.

The chain joins TRBV5-1 to TRBJ2-2; a possible D gene is TRBD1 (5 bases). V was clipped by 1 base and J by 3 bases, with 10 bases between them. Germline V gene data show CDR1 as SGHRS and CDR2 as YFSETQ. The CDR3 loop spans 15 amino acids. The CDR3 here is CASSLSGLYTGELFF. The CDR3 coding sequence is TGCGCCAGCAGCTTGTCAGGGTTGTACACCGGGGAGCTGTTTTTT.

This clonotype was seen many times. The chain uses TRBV27 and TRBJ1-2; tentatively, D is TRBD1 (5 bases). V lost 4 bases and J lost 4, with 25 bases in between. Germline CDR1 and CDR2: MNHEY and SMNVEV (reference sequence). The CDR3 is 18 amino acids. CDR3 sequence (DNA): TGTGCCAGCAGTTCACGCTTTCTCGGACCGGCCAGGGCCTATGGCTACACCTTC. This encodes CASSSRFLGPARAYGYTF.

The V gene is TRBV7-3, the J gene TRBJ2-2, with 8 bases lining up with TRBD1. The CDR3 has 17 amino acids. Unmatched junction bases numbered 13, after V lost 5 bases and J lost 5 bases. CDR1 is SGHTA and CDR2 is FQGTGA in the germline V gene. The CDR3 loop reads CASSPTSDRALTGELFF. The CDR3 DNA follows: TGTGCCAGCAGCCCAACCTCGGACAGGGCCTTAACCGGGGAGCTGTTTTTT.

In this sample, this clonotype turned up a few times. The J gene is TRBJ2-4, the V gene TRBV15; maybe TRBD1 (6 bases). V shed 1 base and J shed 7 bases, with 8 bases lying between them. The CDR3 loop spans 13 amino acids. In germline, CDR1 is LNHNV, CDR2 YYDKDF (reference sequence). The CDR3 loop reads CATSRGQGNIQYF. The CDR3 coding sequence is TGTGCCACCAGCAGAGGCCAGGGGAACATTCAGTACTTC. Full variable domain (missing parts from reference TRBV15 and TRBJ2-4): DAMVIQNPRYQVTQFGKPVTLSCSQTLNHNVMYWYQQKSSQAPKLLFHYYDKDFNNEADTPDNFQSRRPNTSFCFLDIRSPGLGDTAMYLCATSRGQGNIQYFGAGTRLSVL.

The chain joins TRBV29-1 to TRBJ1-3, with no clear D. Germline CDR1 is SQVTM and CDR2 is ANQGSEA. The V end was cut by 0 bases, the J end by 0 bases, with 12 bases between. The CDR3 has 16 amino acids. In DNA, the CDR3 is TGCAGCGTTGAAGATCCCGACGGATACTCTGGAAACACCATATATTTT. It is translated as CSVEDPDGYSGNTIYF.

In its sample, this clonotype was seen many times. CDR3 amino acids: CASSLARDRATGELFF. In nucleotides, the CDR3 is TGCGCCAGCAGCTTGGCCCGGGACAGGGCCACCGGGGAGCTGTTTTTT. The rearrangement links TRBV5-1 to TRBJ2-2; 9 nucleotides align to TRBD1. The germline CDR1 and CDR2 sequences are SGHRS and YFSETQ. After removal of 0 bases from V and 4 bases from J, the junction contained 4 bases not matched to a gene. The CDR3 totals 16 residues. The full variable domain, with the rest looked up from reference TRBV5-1 and TRBJ2-2, is KAGVTQTPRYLIKTRGQQVTLSCSPISGHRSVSWYQQTPGQGLQFLFEYFSETQRNKGNFPGRFSGRQFSNSRSEMNVSTLELGDSALYLCASSLARDRATGELFFGEGSRLTVL.

At least ten counts were recorded for this clonotype. The chain employs TRBV19 and TRBJ1-2; a possible D gene is TRBD1 (5 bases). Germline CDR1 and CDR2: LNHDA and SQIVND (reference sequence). The CDR3 is 13 residues long. Trimming stripped 8 bases from V and 1 base from J, with 11 bases between. DNA of the CDR3: TGTGCCAGTTGGGGCGTGAGTAACTATGGCTACACCTTC. This encodes CASWGVSNYGYTF.

This clonotype was observed at least ten times. The chain combines TRBV6-2 or TRBV6-3 with TRBJ1-1, with 9 positions matching TRBD1. Germline V gene data show CDR1 as MNHEY and CDR2 as SVGEGT. The CDR3 has 16 amino acids. Trimming cost V 5 bases and J 2 bases; bases outside gene matches: 9. CDR3 loop: CASSRDREEANTEAFF. Here the CDR3 DNA reads TGTGCCAGCAGTCGGGACAGGGAAGAAGCAAACACTGAAGCTTTCTTT.

This clonotype was recorded many times. The J gene is TRBJ1-2, the V gene TRBV6-5, with D possibly TRBD1 on 6 matching bases. The V gene lost 3 bases and the J gene lost 3 bases, with 8 bases spanning the gap. CDR3 length: 13 residues. Germline V gives CDR1 MNHEY, CDR2 SVGAGI. CDR3 sequence reads: CASSYNRDYGYTF. In DNA, the CDR3 is TGTGCCAGCAGTTATAACAGGGACTATGGCTACACCTTC.

This clonotype appeared a few times. V usage is TRBV6-5 and J usage is TRBJ1-2; D is unresolved. V shed 0 bases and J shed 0 bases, with 8 bases lying between them. The CDR3 contains 15 residues. Per the germline V gene, CDR1 is MNHEY and CDR2 is SVGAGI. CDR3 DNA sequence: TGTGCCAGCAGTTACTCGACCGGGGCTAACTATGGCTACACCTTC. Translating it yields CASSYSTGANYGYTF.